This T cell receptor beta chain emerged from a study of regulatory T cells in long-lasting Graves disease. A few counts support this clonotype. Through Arm-PCR of CDR3 regions and iRepertoire HTBI primers, TCR beta libraries were built. TCRdb redid the calling of the multiplex PCR reads with MiXCR, one entry per CDR3 protein. This sample has about 540,000 distinct CDR3 sequences, with approximately 15% found just once. The time point here: newly diagnosed GD, antithyroid drugs for less than 3 months. Isolated PBMC RNA provided the starting material for the TCR library. V was cut by 3 bases and J by 0 bases, with 11 bases left in between. This CDR3 is built from 15 residues. CDR1 and CDR2 (germline): DFQATT, SNEGSKA (reference sequence). The same specimen was also included in a second study, on T cells in Graves' hyperthyroidism and ophthalmopathy.

Sequencing used peripheral blood mononuclear cells (PBMCs), obtained at new diagnosis, from a patient treated with antithyroid drugs. The source of this sequence is a man aged 25-45 years with Graves disease. The chain joins TRBV20-1 to TRBJ1-4; D is possibly TRBD1 (5 bases). The DNA of the CDR3 is TGCAGTGCTAGGGGACGGCTTGCAACTAATGAAAAACTGTTTTTT. Protein: CSARGRLATNEKLFF.